This T cell receptor beta chain originates from a study of T cell repertoires in cytomegalovirus infection. About the research overall: Recently identified HLA-C-restricted and well-studied HLA-B-restricted CMV epitopes were used. Carrying CMV and the relevant HLA type showed in public TCR beta signatures.

Points from the study as a whole: Individuals carrying CMV plus the relevant HLA were identified by cumulative frequency of public TCR beta families. HLA-C-restricted CMV clonotypes gave the most frequent clonotype in two of eight donors.

A single record per CDR3 protein comes from TCRdb applying MiXCR to the reads. Among over 250,000 distinct CDR3 sequences listed, roughly 21% were seen once. Regarding this clonotype: Its antigen is currently unknown.

The sequencing used cultured PBMCs, collected from culture after CMV antigen stimulation. This clonotype originated in a human donor in good health (CMV status not recorded). Some clones in this sample may be carry-over from other donors' samples.

The CDR3 DNA is TGTGCCAGCAGCTTAGCGCACGGGGGACGGAACACTGAAGCTTTCTTT. Its protein is CASSLAHGGRNTEAFF. The J gene is TRBJ1-1, the V gene TRBV7-2, with D maybe TRBD1 (5 bases). The germline V and J ends were trimmed by 0 bases and 1 base, with 12 bases remaining between them. Germline assignment: CDR1 SGHTA and CDR2 FQGNSA. The CDR3 is 16 residues long.